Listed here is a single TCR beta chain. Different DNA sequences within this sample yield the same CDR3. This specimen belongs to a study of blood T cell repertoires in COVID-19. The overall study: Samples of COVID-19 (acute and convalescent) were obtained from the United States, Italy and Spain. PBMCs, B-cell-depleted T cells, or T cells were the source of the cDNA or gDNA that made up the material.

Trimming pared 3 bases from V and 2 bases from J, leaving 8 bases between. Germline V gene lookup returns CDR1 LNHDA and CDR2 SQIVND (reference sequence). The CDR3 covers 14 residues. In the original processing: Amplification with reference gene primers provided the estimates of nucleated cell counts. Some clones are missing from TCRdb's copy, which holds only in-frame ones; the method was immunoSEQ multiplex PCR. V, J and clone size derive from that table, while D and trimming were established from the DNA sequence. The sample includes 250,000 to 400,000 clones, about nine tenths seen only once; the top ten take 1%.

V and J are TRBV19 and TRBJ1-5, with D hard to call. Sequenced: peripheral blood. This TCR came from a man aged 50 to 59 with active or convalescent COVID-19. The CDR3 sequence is CASSILGGNQPQHF. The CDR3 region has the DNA TGTGCCAGTAGTATTCTCGGTGGCAATCAGCCCCAGCATTTT.